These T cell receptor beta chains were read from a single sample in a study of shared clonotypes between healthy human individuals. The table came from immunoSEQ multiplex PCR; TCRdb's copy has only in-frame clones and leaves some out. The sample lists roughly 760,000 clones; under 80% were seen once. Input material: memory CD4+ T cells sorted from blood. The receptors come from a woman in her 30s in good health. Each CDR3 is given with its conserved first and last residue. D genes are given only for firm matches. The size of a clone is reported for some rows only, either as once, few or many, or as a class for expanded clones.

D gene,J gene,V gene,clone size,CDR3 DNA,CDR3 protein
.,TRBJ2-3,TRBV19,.,TGTGCCAGTAGTATAGACGGAGGGGGAACAGATACGCAGTATTTT,CASSIDGGGTDTQYF
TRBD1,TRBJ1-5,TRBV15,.,TGTGCCACCAGCCCTGGGAGGGGGCGAAATCAGCCCCAGCATTTT,CATSPGRGRNQPQHF
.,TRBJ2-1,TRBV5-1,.,TGCGCCAGCAGCTTGGTAGGGGACGGATACAATGAGCAGTTCTTC,CASSLVGDGYNEQFF
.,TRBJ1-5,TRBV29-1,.,TGCAGCGTTGGCCAGGACGCACATAGCAATCAGCCCCAGCATTTT,CSVGQDAHSNQPQHF
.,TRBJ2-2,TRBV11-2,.,TGTGCCAGCAGCTTGGAGTACACCGGGGAGCTGTTTTTT,CASSLEYTGELFF
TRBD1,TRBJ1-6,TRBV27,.,TGTGCCAGCAGTGCCTCACCGACAGGGAACTATAATTCACCCCTCCACTTT,CASSASPTGNYNSPLHF
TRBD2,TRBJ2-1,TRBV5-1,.,TGCGCCAGCAGCTTGAGTAGCGGGGATTACAATGAGCAGTTCTTC,CASSLSSGDYNEQFF
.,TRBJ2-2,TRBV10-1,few,TGCGCCAGCAGTGAGAGGATAGGGGACACCGGGGAGCTGTTTTTT,CASSERIGDTGELFF
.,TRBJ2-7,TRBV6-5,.,TGTGCCAGCAGTTACGGGTGGGAGCAGTACTTC,CASSYGWEQYF
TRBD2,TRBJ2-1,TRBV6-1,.,TGTGCCAGCAGTGATCCGGGGGGGGACGCCTACAATGAGCAGTTCTTC,CASSDPGGDAYNEQFF
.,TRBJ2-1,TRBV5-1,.,TGCGCCAGCAGCTCAAGGCGCGGCTCCTACAATGAGCAGTTCTTC,CASSSRRGSYNEQFF
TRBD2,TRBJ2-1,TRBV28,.,TGTGCCAGCAGTCCTCGTTCTAGCGGGAGGGTGAATGAGCAGTTCTTC,CASSPRSSGRVNEQFF
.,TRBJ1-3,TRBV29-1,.,TGCAGCGTCAACCGGGAGAACACCATATATTTT,CSVNRENTIYF
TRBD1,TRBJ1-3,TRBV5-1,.,TGCGCCAGCAGCTATGGACAGGGGGGAAACACCATATATTTT,CASSYGQGGNTIYF
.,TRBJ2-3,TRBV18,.,TGTGCCAGCTCACCATTCTCAAGCCGGTACACAGATACGCAGTATTTT,CASSPFSSRYTDTQYF
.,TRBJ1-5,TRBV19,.,TGTGCCAGTAGGACAACCATCGCCCCCCAGCCCCAGCATTTT,CASRTTIAPQPQHF
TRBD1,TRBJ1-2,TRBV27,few,TGTGCCAGCAGCCCTGGGACAGGGAACTATGGCTACACCTTC,CASSPGTGNYGYTF
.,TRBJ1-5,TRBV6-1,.,TGTGCCAGCAGTGAAGCGCAGGGCAAACATCAGCCCCAGCATTTT,CASSEAQGKHQPQHF
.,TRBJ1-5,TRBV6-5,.,TGTGCCAGCAGTTCCCTCCGGGACACATACGCGGCCCAGCATTTT,CASSSLRDTYAAQHF
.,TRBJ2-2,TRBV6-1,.,TGTGCCAGCAGGGAACCGGGGATGGCCGGGGAGCTGTTTTTT,CASREPGMAGELFF
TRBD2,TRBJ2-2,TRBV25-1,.,TGTGCCAGCGGCGGTGGGGGAGGGATCGGGGAGCTGTTTTTT,CASGGGGGIGELFF
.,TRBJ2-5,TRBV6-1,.,TGTGCCAGCAGGGATGGGGAGCGTACAGAGACCCAGTACTTC,CASRDGERTETQYF
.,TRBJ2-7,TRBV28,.,TGTGCCAGCAGTATCCCACAGGAGAACTACGAGCAGTACTTC,CASSIPQENYEQYF
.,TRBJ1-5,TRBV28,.,TGTGCCAGCAGTTCCCCCGCGGGGGATAGCAATCAGCCCCAGCATTTT,CASSSPAGDSNQPQHF
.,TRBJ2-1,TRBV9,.,TGTGCCAGCAGCGTATTGTCGAGTCCCTACAATGAGCAGTTCTTC,CASSVLSSPYNEQFF
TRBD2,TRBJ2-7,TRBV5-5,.,TGTGCCAGTTCATTGACTAGCGGTTACGAGCAGTACTTC,CASSLTSGYEQYF
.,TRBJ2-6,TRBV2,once,TGTGCCAGCCACAGGGCCTCTGGGGCCAACGTCCTGACTTTC,CASHRASGANVLTF
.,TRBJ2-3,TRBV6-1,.,TGTGCCAGCAGTGAGTCGGCAGCTATAGGGCACACTGATACGCAGTATTTT,CASSESAAIGHTDTQYF
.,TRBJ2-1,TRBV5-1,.,TGCGCCAGCAGCCAGGGGACTGGGGGGGTATACAATGAGCAGTTCTTC,CASSQGTGGVYNEQFF